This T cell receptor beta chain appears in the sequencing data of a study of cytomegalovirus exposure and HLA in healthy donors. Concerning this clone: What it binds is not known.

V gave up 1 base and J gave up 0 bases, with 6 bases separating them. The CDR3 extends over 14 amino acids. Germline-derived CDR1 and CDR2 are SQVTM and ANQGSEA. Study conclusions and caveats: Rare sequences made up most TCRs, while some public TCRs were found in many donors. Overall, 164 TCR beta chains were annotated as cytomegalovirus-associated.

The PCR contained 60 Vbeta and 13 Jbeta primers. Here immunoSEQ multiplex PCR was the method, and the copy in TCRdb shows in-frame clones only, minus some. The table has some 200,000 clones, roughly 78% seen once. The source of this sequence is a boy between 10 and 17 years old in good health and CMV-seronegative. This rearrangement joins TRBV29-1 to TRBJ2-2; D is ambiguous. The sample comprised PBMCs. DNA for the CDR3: TGCAGCGTTGAAGGCGCGCCGAACACCGGGGAGCTGTTTTTT. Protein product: CSVEGAPNTGELFF.